These T cell receptor beta chains were read from a single sample in a study of radiotherapy plus CTLA-4 blockade in lung cancer. Assay: immunoSEQ multiplex PCR; the TCRdb copy retains only in-frame clones and omits some. The data hold tens of thousands of clones, with 70% to 85% observed a single time. This material consisted of peripheral blood, taken from a patient treated with radiotherapy plus ipilimumab. These receptors were collected from a human donor with non-small cell lung cancer who had a complete response to radiotherapy plus ipilimumab. The CDR3 runs from the conserved cysteine through the conserved F or W. D genes are given only for firm matches.

>NA|TRBV7-8|NA
CASSARGFSYEQYF
>TRBJ2-3|TRBV27|TRBD1
CASSLVGQRTDTQYF
>TRBJ1-4|TRBV10-1|NA
CASSEDRRGEKLFF
>TRBJ2-1|TRBV10-2|TRBD2
CASRSQRGDEQFF
>TRBJ2-5|TRBV7-9|TRBD2
CASSLSLAAPAETQYF
>TRBJ1-1|TRBV4-3|NA
CASSLDAGGLNTEAFF
>TRBJ1-6|TRBV6-5|TRBD1
CASSYGQGLSTPLHF
>TRBJ2-3|TRBV19|NA
CASSPSNRKQTDTQYF
>TRBJ1-1|TRBV10-2|NA
CASTQTDEAFF
>TRBJ2-5|TRBV7-2|NA
CASSLGLGKTQYF
>TRBJ1-4|TRBV7-2|NA
CASSLQSNNEKLFF
>TRBJ1-1|TRBV19|NA
CASSIRVVTEAFF
>TRBJ2-2|TRBV6-6|TRBD2
CASSYREGNSGELFF
>TRBJ1-2|TRBV10-2|NA
CASSERVITGSNYGYTF
>TRBJ2-5|TRBV7-9|NA
CASSSQETQYF
>TRBJ2-3|TRBV6-4|TRBD2
CASSRTSGGTPYTDTQYF
>TRBJ2-3|TRBV5-1|NA
CASSSGTPRGTDTQYF
>TRBJ2-4|TRBV5-6|NA
CASSLGGARIQYF
>TRBJ2-6|TRBV6-6|NA
CASSTSGSGANVLTF
>TRBJ1-2|TRBV6-5|NA
CASSSLLTVNYGGYTF
>TRBJ2-1|TRBV15|TRBD2
CATSREPPGLAGGMSSYNEQFF
>TRBJ2-2|TRBV7-8|TRBD1
CASSSQGADTGELFF
>TRBJ1-1|TRBV6-5|NA
CASSYSIMAGTEAFF
>TRBJ2-3|TRBV7-8|NA
CASSSEGASTDTQYF
>TRBJ1-5|TRBV5-8|TRBD1
CASSLDRGSQPQHF
>TRBJ1-2|TRBV6-5|NA
CASSSTRGYGYTF
>TRBJ2-3|TRBV30|TRBD1
CAWTRQGGSDTQYF
>TRBJ1-5|TRBV18|NA
CASSLGTGINSNQPQHF
>TRBJ2-1|TRBV7-8|NA
CASSPRDRLVRAYNEQFF
>TRBJ1-5|TRBV6-5|NA
CASSPRVSNQPQHF
>TRBJ1-1|TRBV6-1|TRBD1
CASSGDRVGTEAFF
>TRBJ2-5|TRBV5-1|NA
CASSNQDSQETQYF
>TRBJ2-5|TRBV7-6|NA
CASSPGRGETQYF